The 2 T cell receptor beta chains in this list originate from one sample, sequenced in a study of blood T cell repertoires in COVID-19. Sequencing used immunoSEQ multiplex PCR; TCRdb keeps in-frame clones, though not all of them. The sample has over 150,000 clones, 85% to 95% seen once; the top ten hold about 0.76%. Sequenced input: peripheral blood. The receptors shown here come from a young man with COVID-19, enrolled during active disease.

The V call is TRBV6-5, the J call TRBJ2-7, with 8 bases lining up with TRBD2. The germline gives CDR1 MNHEY, CDR2 SVGAGI. The CDR3 length is 14 residues. Losses at the gene ends were 9 bases for V and 1 base for J; bases not matched to a gene: 8. CDR3 in DNA: TGTGCCAGTAGAGATAGCGGGGCATCCTACGAGCAGTACTTC. It yields the protein CASRDSGASYEQYF.

This clone was found a few times. The J gene is TRBJ2-2, the V gene TRBV30; tentative D call: TRBD1 (6 bases). CDR3 length equals 12 residues. V lost 5 bases and J lost 8, with 12 bases in between. CDR1 and CDR2 (germline): GTSNPN, SVGIG (reference sequence). DNA for the CDR3: TGTGCCTGGTACAGGGTGACAGGGGAGCTGTTTTTT. It encodes CAWYRVTGELFF. The whole variable domain, filled in from reference TRBV30 and TRBJ2-2, reads SQTIHQWPATLVQPVGSPLSLECTVEGTSNPNLYWYRQAAGRGLQLLFYSVGIGQISSEVPQNLSASRPQDRQFILSSKKLLLSDSGFYLCAWYRVTGELFFGEGSRLTVL.